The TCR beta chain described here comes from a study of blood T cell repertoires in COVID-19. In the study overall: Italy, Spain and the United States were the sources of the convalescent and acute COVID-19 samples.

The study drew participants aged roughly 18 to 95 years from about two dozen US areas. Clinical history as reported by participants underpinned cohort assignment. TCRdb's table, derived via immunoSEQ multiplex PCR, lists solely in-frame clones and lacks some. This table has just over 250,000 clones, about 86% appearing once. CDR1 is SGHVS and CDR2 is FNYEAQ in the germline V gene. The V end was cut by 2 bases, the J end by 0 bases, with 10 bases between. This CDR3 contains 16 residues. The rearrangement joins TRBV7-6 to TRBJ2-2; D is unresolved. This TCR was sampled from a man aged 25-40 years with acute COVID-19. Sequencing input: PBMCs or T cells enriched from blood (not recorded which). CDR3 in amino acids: CASSLPPSPNTGELFF. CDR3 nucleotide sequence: TGTGCCAGCAGCTTACCCCCGAGCCCGAACACCGGGGAGCTGTTTTTT.